Shown below are 26 T cell receptor beta chains from a single sample sequenced in a study of T-cell memory formation after mild COVID-19. TCRdb redid the calling of the 5' RACE reads with MiXCR, one entry per CDR3 protein. The sample has 350,000 to 400,000 distinct CDR3 sequences; 13% to 15% are singletons. The sequenced material came from PBMCs or a T cell subset sorted from them (not recorded which). The receptor source for this set is a man aged 18 to 30 who had mild COVID-19 (a few samples of this study predate the infection). Cell type and time point are not known.

The gene calls are TRBV18 and TRBJ2-3; D is possibly TRBD1 (6 bases). Trimming cost V 5 bases and J 0 bases, with 15 bases left between them. Germline V gene sequence: CDR1 KGHSH, CDR2 LQKENI. This CDR3 spans 16 amino acids. Here the CDR3 DNA reads TGTGCCAGCTCAGTACTGACAGGATCTAGCACAGATACGCAGTATTTT. It translates to CASSVLTGSSTDTQYF.

This clonotype was observed a handful of times. The J gene is TRBJ2-3, the V gene TRBV29-1; a possible D gene is TRBD2 (5 bases). Germline CDR1 is SQVTM and CDR2 is ANQGSEA. V lost 4 bases, J lost 2 bases, and 19 bases lay in between. CDR3 size: 16 residues. The CDR3 here is CSVGEGVLGITDTQYF. CDR3 bases: TGCAGCGTTGGAGAGGGCGTACTAGGAATCACAGATACGCAGTATTTT.

This clonotype was picked up a small number of times. The gene calls are TRBV20-1 and TRBJ2-5; D is possibly TRBD1 (6 bases). Germline CDR1 DFQATT, CDR2 SNEGSKA (reference sequence). V dropped 0 bases and J dropped 0 bases, with 11 bases sitting between them. The CDR3 sequence is 15 residues long. CDR3 in amino acids: CSAREAQGYQETQYF. Here the CDR3 DNA reads TGCAGTGCTAGAGAGGCACAGGGATACCAAGAGACCCAGTACTTC.

The CDR3 here is CASSLSRSEETQYF. The CDR3 region has the DNA TGTGCCAGCAGCTTAAGTCGAAGCGAAGAGACCCAGTACTTC. The V call is TRBV7-2, the J call TRBJ2-5; D gene unclear. Germline V gives CDR1 SGHTA, CDR2 FQGNSA. V lost 2 bases to trimming and J lost 3 bases, with 10 bases between them. The CDR3 covers 14 residues. Combining the CDR3 with reference TRBV7-2 and TRBJ2-5 gives the whole variable domain GAGVSQSPSNKVTEKGKDVELRCDPISGHTALYWYRQSLGQGLEFLIYFQGNSAPDKSGLPSDRFSAERTGGSVSTLTIQRTQQEDSAVYLCASSLSRSEETQYFGPGTRLLVL.

This clonotype was counted a few times. V and J are TRBV12-3 or TRBV12-4 and TRBJ1-1; TRBD1 aligns across 9 bases. The CDR3 runs to 18 residues. V shed 3 bases and J 4 bases; nucleotides not matched to a gene: 15. The DNA of the CDR3 is TGTGCCAGCAGTTTCCGGGACAGGGTAGCCCCCAGGGGCACTGAAGCTTTCTTT. Translation: CASSFRDRVAPRGTEAFF.

This clonotype was observed a single time. This chain uses TRBV6-6 with TRBJ1-1, with D possibly matching TRBD1 (5 bases). The CDR3 contains 13 residues. Looked up from germline, CDR1 is MNHNY and CDR2 is SVGAGI (reference sequence). V gave up 10 bases and J gave up 6 bases, with 18 bases separating them. In DNA form, the CDR3 reads TGTGCCATCCTTGGGGCACCGGGGTCTGAAGCTTTCTTT. This sequence encodes CAILGAPGSEAFF.

The CDR3 protein is CASSLTRVTVSYGYTF. The DNA of the CDR3 is TGTGCCAGCAGTTTAACCCGGGTCACCGTTTCATATGGCTACACCTTC. The chain recombines TRBV27 with TRBJ1-2; D is uncertain. Trimming took off 2 bases at V and 5 bases at J, with 18 bases between the two ends. Germline V gene data show CDR1 as MNHEY and CDR2 as SMNVEV (reference sequence). The CDR3 loop spans 16 amino acids.

This clonotype was counted a few times. The V call is TRBV6-5, the J call TRBJ2-1; D is ambiguous. V was cut by 3 bases and J by 15 bases, with 18 bases left in between. Germline V gene lookup returns CDR1 MNHEY and CDR2 SVGAGI. The CDR3 has 13 residues. The CDR3 bases are TGTGCCAGCAGTTATGGGCCTAGTATCATGTTGTTCTTC. Its translation is CASSYGPSIMLFF.

This clonotype has more than one count but fewer than ten. The chain couples TRBV7-2 to TRBJ1-1; D is undetermined. The germline V and J ends were trimmed by 2 bases and 6 bases, with 13 bases remaining between them. The CDR3 runs to 14 residues. Germline-derived CDR1 and CDR2 are SGHTA and FQGNSA. In DNA form, the CDR3 reads TGTGCCAGCAGCTTATTAATCCGAGCAGCTGAAGCTTTCTTT. As protein: CASSLLIRAAEAFF.

This clonotype came up many times. The chain links TRBV12-5 to TRBJ1-1; maybe TRBD1 (5 bases). The germline gives CDR1 LGHNT, CDR2 FRNRAP. This CDR3 has 14 residues. Trimming stripped 5 bases from V and 1 base from J, with 11 bases between. As DNA, the CDR3 is TGTGCTAGTGGTCCCCCGGGGCAGAACACTGAAGCTTTCTTT. Translation: CASGPPGQNTEAFF.

Turning to this clonotype: Sequence at one end of the junction differs from germline and may be a read error. CDR3 sequence reads: CASSLDDRGLTETGELFF. The CDR3 nucleotides are TGTGCTAGCAGCTTAGATGATAGAGGACTAACTGAAACCGGGGAGCTGTTTTTT. This chain joins TRBV7-7 and TRBJ2-2, with D possibly matching TRBD2 (6 bases). Germline-derived CDR1 and CDR2 are SSHAT and FNYEAQ (reference sequence). CDR3 length equals 18 residues.

The V gene is TRBV12-3 or TRBV12-4, the J gene TRBJ2-5; no definite D call. The CDR3 is made up of 14 amino acids. V lost 6 bases and J lost 2, with 13 bases in between. The CDR3, as DNA: TGTGCCAGCAGCCTAGGGCGGATGCAAGAGACCCAGTACTTC. It yields the protein CASSLGRMQETQYF.

This rearrangement joins TRBV4-1 to TRBJ2-2; 9 nucleotides match TRBD2. V shed 4 bases, J shed 1 base, and the junction held 7 bases outside the gene matches. Germline V gene lookup returns CDR1 MGHRA and CDR2 YSYEKL. This CDR3 region has 17 residues. In DNA, the CDR3 is TGCGCCAGCAGCCCCCCTAGCGGGGTCTTGAACACCGGGGAGCTGTTTTTT. This codes for CASSPPSGVLNTGELFF.

This clonotype showed up many times. This chain connects TRBV5-1 to TRBJ1-2; 7 nucleotides agree with TRBD1. Trimming removed 6 bases from V and 3 bases from J; junction bases left unmatched: 2. Germline V gene data show CDR1 as SGHRS and CDR2 as YFSETQ. The CDR3 spans 12 residues. CDR3 sequence reads: CASTTGDYGYTF. CDR3 nucleotides: TGCGCCAGCACCACAGGGGACTATGGCTACACCTTC.

This clonotype was counted between two and nine times. The chain is built from TRBV9 and TRBJ2-5; TRBD2 matches at 8 bases. Germline CDR1 is SGDLS and CDR2 is YYNGEE. J was trimmed by 3 bases and V by 3 bases; bases with no gene match: 4. This CDR3 is built from 14 residues. As DNA, the CDR3 is TGTGCCAGCAGCGCGCCGGGACTAGAAGAGACCCAGTACTTC. Amino acid sequence: CASSAPGLEETQYF.

This clonotype has more than one count but fewer than ten. The J gene is TRBJ2-3, the V gene TRBV5-1; 9 bases align to TRBD2. CDR3 size: 16 residues. The V gene end was trimmed by 2 bases and the J gene end by 0 bases; junction bases not matched to a gene: 4. Germline CDR1 reads SGHRS; CDR2 reads YFSETQ. This CDR3 is CASSFQAGGSTDTQYF. The CDR3 DNA is TGCGCCAGCAGCTTTCAAGCGGGGGGAAGCACAGATACGCAGTATTTT.

This chain uses TRBV15 with TRBJ2-7; 9 nucleotides align to TRBD1. The CDR3 is made up of 14 amino acids. Germline lookup yields CDR1 LNHNV and CDR2 YYDKDF (reference sequence). J lost 4 bases, V lost 5 bases, and 6 bases had no gene match. The CDR3 bases are TGTGCCACCAGCCCCCGGGGACAGGGTTACGAGCAGTACTTC. Translating gives CATSPRGQGYEQYF.

This sequence joins TRBV7-3 and TRBJ2-1; maybe TRBD1 (5 bases). This CDR3 has 13 amino acids. The germline CDR1 and CDR2 sequences are SGHTA and FQGTGA. Trimming left V 2 bases short and J 9 bases short, with 11 bases between. CDR3 sequence: CASSLGRVPEQFF. CDR3 DNA: TGTGCCAGCAGCTTAGGCAGGGTCCCTGAGCAGTTCTTC.

In this sample, this clonotype turned up many times. One end of the junction does not line up with germline, which may come from a read error. The chain combines TRBV3-1 with TRBJ2-3; possibly TRBD2 for D (5 bases). Looked up from germline, CDR1 is LGHDT and CDR2 is YNNKEL (reference sequence). The CDR3 is 14 residues long. CDR3 in DNA: TGCGCCAGCAGCCAAGAGGGAGGCACAGATACGCAGTATTTT. Translated, it gives CASSQEGGTDTQYF.

This clonotype was found many times. The chain is built from TRBV6-5 and TRBJ2-1, with no clear D. The V end lost 6 bases, the J end lost 3 bases, and 9 bases lay between the germline ends. This CDR3 has 13 amino acids. Germline V gives CDR1 MNHEY, CDR2 SVGAGI. CDR3 DNA sequence: TGTGCCAGCAGGGATCAGAGCTACAATGAGCAGTTCTTC. Translation gives CASRDQSYNEQFF.

This clonotype occurred a few times. The V gene is TRBV5-1, the J gene TRBJ2-7, with 8 bases identical to TRBD1. CDR3 length equals 13 residues. V shed 3 bases and J 7 bases; nucleotides not matched to a gene: 6. Germline values: CDR1 SGHRS, CDR2 YFSETQ. The CDR3 protein is CASSSGQGQEQYF. The CDR3 coding sequence is TGCGCCAGCAGCTCAGGACAGGGTCAAGAGCAGTACTTC.

This clonotype has at least ten counts. The junction and the germline gene differ at one end; a read error may be behind it. This sequence joins TRBV7-9 and TRBJ1-1, with D possibly being TRBD1 (5 bases). In germline, CDR1 is SEHNR, CDR2 FQNEAQ (reference sequence). The CDR3 consists of 12 residues. Written as DNA, the CDR3 is TGTGCTAGCAGCCAAGGGGCCCGGGAAGCTTTCTTT. It yields the protein CASSQGAREAFF.

This clonotype has just a few counts. This chain links TRBV3-1 with TRBJ2-3; 10 bases fit TRBD2. The CDR3 contains 16 residues. V lost 3 bases and J lost 2; bases outside the gene matches: 5. Germline lookup yields CDR1 LGHDT and CDR2 YNNKEL (reference sequence). The CDR3 here is CASSQPSGGSTDTQYF. The CDR3 region has the DNA TGTGCCAGCAGCCAGCCTAGCGGGGGCTCCACAGATACGCAGTATTTT.

This chain joins TRBV5-6 and TRBJ2-1; D is undetermined. Germline CDR1 SGHDT, CDR2 YYEEEE. The V end was cut by 3 bases, the J end by 10 bases, with 2 bases between. The CDR3 totals 9 residues. The CDR3 loop is CASSSEQFF. CDR3 DNA: TGTGCCAGCAGCTCCGAGCAGTTCTTC.

The chain employs TRBV7-2 and TRBJ1-3; D might be TRBD1 (5 bases). Germline V gene sequence: CDR1 SGHTA, CDR2 FQGNSA. CDR3 size: 14 residues. The V gene lost 3 bases and the J gene lost 1 base, with 7 bases spanning the gap. The CDR3 DNA reads TGTGCCAGCAGCTTCAGGGAGTCTGGAAACACCATATATTTT. Translated, it gives CASSFRESGNTIYF.

The genes are TRBV6-5 and TRBJ1-5; TRBD1 aligns across 9 bases. J gave up 3 bases and V 8 bases, and 11 bases lay outside the gene matches. The germline CDR1 and CDR2 sequences are MNHEY and SVGAGI. This CDR3 has 16 residues. CDR3 coding DNA: TGTGCCAGCGCCAATAAGGGGACAGGGTACAATCAGCCCCAGCATTTT. Translation: CASANKGTGYNQPQHF.